Included here is one T cell receptor (beta chain) sequence, with context. These data are taken from a study of blood T cell repertoires in COVID-19. Study overall: In each case, the material was cDNA or gDNA derived from T cells, B-cell-depleted T cells, or PBMCs.

The method was immunoSEQ multiplex PCR; TCRdb's version includes in-frame clones alone and lacks a portion of them. The sample has 210,000 or so clones, roughly nine tenths seen once. The CDR3 runs 16 residues. The V gene's germline CDR1 is LNHDA and CDR2 SQIVND (reference sequence). Trimming left V 7 bases short and J 4 bases short, with 22 bases between. This receptor was identified in a woman between 45 and 65 years old with acute or convalescent COVID-19. Sequencing was done on a sample of peripheral blood. This rearrangement joins TRBV19 to TRBJ1-2, with D perhaps matching TRBD1 (6 bases). For the CDR3, the DNA is TGTGCCAGTACTCCACGGGAGGGGGGCATGGGCTATGGCTACACCTTC. It is translated as CASTPREGGMGYGYTF.